The 28 T cell receptor beta chains given below trace back to one sample, sequenced in a study of a mutant IDH1 vaccine in newly diagnosed glioma (dated by TCRdb to 2020 to 2023). To prepare the library, the immunoSEQ multiplex PCR assay was applied. TCRdb took this table from immuneACCESS and kept in-frame rearrangements with V and J called. Such tables lack part of the clones; where checked against another copy, unresolved V genes explain under half of the gap, and the rest is unexplained. The sample contains 40,000 to 55,000 clones, 76% of them found a single time. Over 9% of the sample belongs to the ten largest clones. Sample time point, as interpreted from the label and publication: week 35, safety follow-up. Every vaccine dose consisted of 300 ug of a 20-mer mutant IDH1 peptide in Montanide, administered subcutaneously together with topical imiquimod. What these receptors recognize is not known.

Sequencing was performed on PBMCs, taken from a glioma patient whose treatment included an IDH1 peptide vaccine. The receptors were sampled from a man aged 35 to 55 with glioma.

The chain combines TRBV5-1 with TRBJ2-1, with 9 bases lining up with TRBD2. The CDR3 contains 16 residues. Unmatched junction bases numbered 5, after V lost 2 bases and J lost 2 bases. Germline V CDR1 and CDR2: SGHRS, YFSETQ. CDR3 amino acids: CASSFSAGGAYNEQFF. CDR3 nucleotides: TGCGCCAGCAGCTTTTCCGCGGGAGGGGCCTACAATGAGCAGTTCTTC. The entire variable domain, with the rest obtained from reference TRBV5-1 and TRBJ2-1, is as follows: KAGVTQTPRYLIKTRGQQVTLSCSPISGHRSVSWYQQTPGQGLQFLFEYFSETQRNKGNFPGRFSGRQFSNSRSEMNVSTLELGDSALYLCASSFSAGGAYNEQFFGPGTRLTVL.

In this sample, this clone turned up a few times. The CDR3: CASSLRGVGGTQYF. CDR3 sequence (DNA): TGTGCCAGCAGCCTTCGAGGGGTAGGTGGGACCCAGTACTTC. The chain recombines TRBV5-6 with TRBJ2-5, with D perhaps given as TRBD1 or TRBD2 (5 bases each). This CDR3 has 14 amino acids. Germline values: CDR1 SGHDT, CDR2 YYEEEE. Trimming removed 4 bases at V and 7 bases at J, with 17 bases between.

This sequence joins TRBV2 and TRBJ2-2; D is possibly TRBD1 (5 bases). The CDR3 totals 13 residues. The V end was cut by 7 bases, the J end by 4 bases, with 10 bases between. Germline loops: CDR1 SNHLY, CDR2 FYNNEI. DNA for the CDR3: TGTGCCAGCAATCGACAGTCCACCGGGGAGCTGTTTTTT. It codes for CASNRQSTGELFF.

Regarding this clone: One end of the junction fails to match germline, which may point to a read error. The chain is built from TRBV10-2 and TRBJ2-3, with TRBD2 matching over 15 bases. In germline, CDR1 is WSHSY, CDR2 SAAADI. The CDR3 is made up of 18 amino acids. The CDR3 DNA reads as TGCGCCACCAGTGGAGGACTAGCGGGAGGGCCTTCCACAGATACGCAGTATTTT. It is translated as CATSGGLAGGPSTDTQYF.

This clone has just a few counts. The chain has TRBV30 and TRBJ1-5; D is undetermined. With 0 bases removed from V and 3 bases from J, the gap between germline ends came to 6 bases. Germline lookup yields CDR1 GTSNPN and CDR2 SVGIG (reference sequence). There are 13 residues in the CDR3. The CDR3 region has the DNA TGTGCCTGGAGTGTACAGATCAATCAGCCCCAGCATTTT. Translation: CAWSVQINQPQHF.

This clone was found a few times. The gene calls are TRBV9 and TRBJ1-1; the match to TRBD1 covers 9 bases. Germline loops: CDR1 SGDLS, CDR2 YYNGEE. The CDR3 sequence is 14 residues long. J was trimmed by 4 bases and V by 2 bases; bases with no gene match: 3. The CDR3 reads CASSVGQGTTEAFF. DNA for the CDR3: TGTGCCAGCAGCGTTGGACAGGGGACCACTGAAGCTTTCTTT.

The V and J genes are TRBV10-1 and TRBJ1-1, with a possible D match to TRBD1 (6 bases). The V and J ends lost 2 bases and 1 base respectively, with 8 bases between them. Germline V gene lookup returns CDR1 WNHNN and CDR2 SYGVQD (reference sequence). The CDR3 loop spans 14 amino acids. Here the CDR3 reads CASSERGGNTEAFF. DNA of the CDR3: TGCGCCAGCAGTGAGAGGGGGGGGAACACTGAAGCTTTCTTT.

V usage is TRBV5-1 and J usage is TRBJ1-1, with 10 bases identical to TRBD1. The germline gives CDR1 SGHRS, CDR2 YFSETQ. This CDR3 region has 15 residues. J was trimmed by 5 bases and V by 3 bases; bases with no gene match: 7. The CDR3: CASSWATGGGTEAFF. As DNA, the CDR3 is TGCGCCAGCAGCTGGGCGACAGGGGGCGGTACTGAAGCTTTCTTT.

The chain is built from TRBV4-3 and TRBJ1-2; 7 bases align to TRBD1. The V segment lost 1 base and the J segment 8 bases; nucleotides outside the gene matches: 16. Per the germline V gene, CDR1 is LGHNA and CDR2 is YSLEER. This CDR3 is built from 17 residues. The CDR3 coding sequence is TGCGCCAGCAGCCAAGGACTCCCAGACAGGGAGGACTCGGGCTACACCTTC. Protein product: CASSQGLPDREDSGYTF.

The table lists this clone with a few counts. The chain recombines TRBV6-1 with TRBJ2-6, with 11 positions matching TRBD2. The germline V gene encodes CDR1 MNHNS and CDR2 SASEGT. The CDR3 spans 15 residues. J was trimmed by 0 bases and V by 11 bases; bases with no gene match: 3. CDR3 region: CAGGTSGSGANVLTF. CDR3 DNA sequence: TGTGCCGGCGGGACTAGCGGCTCTGGGGCCAACGTCCTGACTTTC.

This clone came up a few times. This chain connects TRBV7-9 to TRBJ2-3, with D possibly being TRBD1 (5 bases). Trimming shortened V by 2 bases and J by 0 bases, and 15 bases separated the two germline ends. This CDR3 contains 17 residues. Germline V gives CDR1 SEHNR, CDR2 FQNEAQ (reference sequence). The CDR3: CASSLPRTQPSTDTQYF. CDR3 DNA: TGTGCCAGCAGCTTACCTCGGACACAACCTAGCACAGATACGCAGTATTTT.

This CDR3 is CASSFIVNSNQPQHF. CDR3 sequence (DNA): TGTGCCAGCAGCTTTATAGTGAATAGCAATCAGCCCCAGCATTTT. The V call is TRBV7-2, the J call TRBJ1-5; the D is unclear. There are 15 residues in the CDR3. V dropped 3 bases and J dropped 0 bases, with 9 bases sitting between them. Germline V gives CDR1 SGHTA, CDR2 FQGNSA.

The CDR3 nucleotides are TGCGCCAGCAGCATGTTCACAGAGCCCCCCAACTATGGCTACACCTTC. Protein sequence: CASSMFTEPPNYGYTF. The chain carries TRBV5-1 and TRBJ1-2; no clear D. The CDR3 runs 16 residues. Trimming took 4 bases from V and 2 from J, leaving 18 bases between them. Germline CDR1 reads SGHRS; CDR2 reads YFSETQ.

This clone was detected only a few times. The chain is built from TRBV28 and TRBJ1-3; D is unclear. CDR1 and CDR2 (germline): MDHEN, SYDVKM. CDR3 length equals 14 residues. V lost 3 bases to trimming and J lost 4 bases, with 10 bases between them. CDR3 residues: CASSFLSLGNTIYF. The DNA for the CDR3 is TGTGCCAGCAGTTTCCTGTCCCTGGGAAACACCATATATTTT.

The J gene is TRBJ2-3, the V gene TRBV2; D is possibly TRBD2 (6 bases). Germline CDR1 and CDR2: SNHLY and FYNNEI. V was clipped by 6 bases and J by 2 bases, with 9 bases between them. The CDR3 has 13 residues. Written as DNA, the CDR3 is TGTGCCAGCAGGGAGGGGTCCACAGATACGCAGTATTTT. Translated, it gives CASREGSTDTQYF.

This chain connects TRBV12-5 to TRBJ1-1; 7 positions agree with TRBD1. Trimming removed 0 bases from V and 4 bases from J; junction bases left unmatched: 17. This CDR3 is 19 amino acids long. Germline V gives CDR1 LGHNT, CDR2 FRNRAP. This CDR3 is CASGLVLGRGGRKGTEAFF. The CDR3 bases are TGTGCTAGTGGTTTGGTACTGGGGAGAGGGGGCCGCAAAGGCACTGAAGCTTTCTTT.

The chain employs TRBV15 and TRBJ2-3; TRBD1 agrees at 9 bases. V lost 6 bases, J lost 6 bases, and 7 bases stayed unmatched. Per germline, CDR1 LNHNV and CDR2 YYDKDF (reference sequence). This CDR3 has 14 residues. The CDR3 sequence is CATSTGGWGDTQYF. CDR3 sequence (DNA): TGTGCCACCAGTACAGGGGGCTGGGGGGATACGCAGTATTTT.

The genes are TRBV10-3 and TRBJ2-7, with TRBD2 matching 7 bases. The CDR3 sequence is 12 residues long. Germline assignment: CDR1 ENHRY and CDR2 SYGVKD. V lost 10 bases, J lost 0 bases, and 3 bases stayed unmatched. CDR3 sequence reads: CATLAVSYEQYF. The CDR3 coding sequence is TGTGCCACTCTAGCGGTCTCCTACGAGCAGTACTTC.

In the case of this clone: This sample also contains other DNA sequences that code for the same CDR3. The chain links TRBV5-6 to TRBJ2-1, with TRBD2 matching over 13 bases. This CDR3 comprises 16 residues. V was pared by 4 bases and J by 7 bases, with 8 bases of the junction left unmatched. Germline lookup yields CDR1 SGHDT and CDR2 YYEEEE. In nucleotides, the CDR3 is TGTGCCAGCAGCCTAGGACTAGCGGGAGTTAGTAATGAGCAGTTCTTC. This sequence encodes CASSLGLAGVSNEQFF.

This chain links TRBV6-1 with TRBJ2-7; 10 positions agree with TRBD2. CDR1 and CDR2 (germline): MNHNS, SASEGT. Trimming at V came to 8 bases and at J to 1 base, leaving 8 bases not matched to a gene. This CDR3 contains 15 residues. CDR3 in amino acids: CASQPLAGASYEQYV. CDR3 DNA sequence: TGTGCCAGCCAGCCTCTAGCGGGAGCATCCTACGAGCAGTACGTC.

The chain recombines TRBV28 with TRBJ1-2; D unclear. Trimming stripped 6 bases from V and 6 bases from J, with 14 bases between. This CDR3 is built from 13 residues. From germline, CDR1 is MDHEN and CDR2 SYDVKM. The CDR3, as DNA: TGTGCCAGCAGCCCACCACGGCGGGATGGCTACACCTTC. Translating gives CASSPPRRDGYTF.

V is TRBV2 and J is TRBJ2-5; TRBD1 agrees at 9 bases. J gave up 4 bases and V 1 base, and 4 bases lay outside the gene matches. The CDR3 is 15 amino acids. Germline values: CDR1 SNHLY, CDR2 FYNNEI. This CDR3 is CASSEEGQGRETQYF. The CDR3 coding sequence is TGTGCCAGCAGTGAAGAGGGACAGGGAAGAGAGACCCAGTACTTC.

This clone was counted once. J is TRBJ2-1 and V is TRBV29-1; 9 positions agree with TRBD2. The CDR3 loop spans 13 amino acids. Germline V gives CDR1 SQVTM, CDR2 ANQGSEA. V was pared by 4 bases and J by 8 bases, with 6 bases of the junction left unmatched. CDR3 DNA sequence: TGCAGCGTTGCGGGACTAGCTAGGGATGAGCAGTTCTTC. It translates to CSVAGLARDEQFF.

The gene calls are TRBV7-8 and TRBJ2-7, with D uncertain. The CDR3 spans 14 residues. V was cut by 3 bases and J by 0 bases, with 9 bases left in between. Germline values: CDR1 SGHVS, CDR2 FQNEAQ. CDR3 sequence (DNA): TGTGCCAGCAGCTTCGGAAGGCGCTCCTACGAGCAGTACTTC. This sequence encodes CASSFGRRSYEQYF.

The chain has TRBV5-1 and TRBJ2-7; D perhaps matches TRBD1 (5 bases). This CDR3 has 15 amino acids. In germline, CDR1 is SGHRS, CDR2 YFSETQ. V was pared by 1 base and J by 5 bases, with 16 bases between. The CDR3, as DNA: TGCGCCAGCAGCTTGTCCTTGCAGGGCGCCAACGAGCAGTACTTC. It encodes CASSLSLQGANEQYF.

The CDR3 DNA is TGTGCCAGCAGCTTATCTGGGGGGGGAATACAAGAGACCCAGTACTTC. Protein sequence: CASSLSGGGIQETQYF. The V gene is TRBV7-2, the J gene TRBJ2-5; TRBD2 agrees at 7 bases. Germline CDR1 and CDR2: SGHTA and FQGNSA. The CDR3 runs to 16 residues. V trimming: 2 bases; J trimming: 2 bases; junction bases outside the gene matches: 8.

The gene calls are TRBV19 and TRBJ1-4; D unclear. This CDR3 is 14 amino acids long. Germline V gene lookup returns CDR1 LNHDA and CDR2 SQIVND (reference sequence). Trimming removed 1 base at V and 4 bases at J, with 7 bases between. The CDR3 is CASSIGGYNEKLFF. The CDR3 DNA follows: TGTGCCAGTAGTATAGGCGGATATAATGAAAAACTGTTTTTT.

V is TRBV7-9 and J is TRBJ2-1; D gene uncertain. Germline loops: CDR1 SEHNR, CDR2 FQNEAQ (reference sequence). V dropped 4 bases and J dropped 8 bases, with 9 bases sitting between them. The CDR3 loop spans 12 amino acids. Written as DNA, the CDR3 is TGTGCCAGCAGCTATGTGGTCGATGAGCAGTTCTTC. Translated, it gives CASSYVVDEQFF.